This passage covers 31 T cell receptor beta chains from one sample sequenced in a study of T-cell reconstitution after alpha-beta-depleted transplantation in children. Unique molecular identifiers were incorporated when the TCRbeta library was constructed. One entry per CDR3 protein results from TCRdb running MiXCR on the PCR reads. The data contain about 640,000 distinct CDR3 sequences, around a sixth of them singletons. The source was PBMCs from the stem cell graft donor, collected from the stem cell graft. The source is a human donor who donated a stem cell graft to a child with acute myeloid leukemia.

This clonotype has at least ten counts. The chain joins TRBV7-2 to TRBJ2-3; TRBD1 or TRBD2 may be the D gene (5 bases each). The V end was cut by 1 base, the J end by 6 bases, with 11 bases between. CDR1 SGHTA and CDR2 FQGNSA come from the germline V gene. There are 14 residues in the CDR3. DNA of the CDR3: TGTGCCAGCAGCTTAGAGCTAGGGACCGATACGCAGTATTTT. Protein sequence: CASSLELGTDTQYF.

This clonotype was seen more than once but under ten times. The V call is TRBV4-2, the J call TRBJ2-1; tentatively, D is TRBD2 (6 bases). The germline V gene encodes CDR1 LGHNA and CDR2 YNFKEQ. The CDR3 is 15 amino acids. V lost 2 bases to trimming and J lost 4 bases, with 12 bases between them. CDR3 loop: CASSQTRDFYNEQFF. Written as DNA, the CDR3 is TGTGCCAGCAGCCAAACCCGGGACTTTTACAATGAGCAGTTCTTC.

This clonotype was detected only a few times. The gene calls are TRBV5-1 and TRBJ2-5; TRBD2 aligns across 13 bases. The CDR3 is 16 residues long. J lost 1 base, V lost 3 bases, and 3 bases had no gene match. Germline CDR1 SGHRS, CDR2 YFSETQ. This chain's CDR3 is CASSSGLAGVQETQYF. The DNA for the CDR3 is TGCGCCAGCAGCTCCGGACTAGCGGGGGTCCAAGAGACCCAGTACTTC.

This clonotype was found a few times. This chain connects TRBV10-3 to TRBJ2-7, with 7 positions matching TRBD1. CDR3 size: 14 residues. Germline V gene lookup returns CDR1 ENHRY and CDR2 SYGVKD. J lost 4 bases, V lost 0 bases, and 3 bases had no gene match. The CDR3 reads CAISESETGYEQYV. The CDR3, as DNA: TGTGCCATCAGTGAGTCCGAGACAGGGTACGAGCAGTACGTC.

This clonotype has a count of ten or more. The gene calls are TRBV10-3 and TRBJ2-7; D is uncertain. The V and J ends lost 0 bases and 2 bases respectively, with 5 bases between them. The CDR3 contains 13 residues. Germline V CDR1 and CDR2: ENHRY, SYGVKD. The CDR3: CAISESTAYEQYF. The CDR3 region has the DNA TGTGCCATCAGTGAGTCGACGGCCTACGAGCAGTACTTC.

This clonotype came up many times. The chain links TRBV12-3 or TRBV12-4 to TRBJ1-2; D may be TRBD1 (6 bases). The length of the CDR3 is 12 residues. Deletions cut 5 bases from V and 8 bases from J, with 12 bases between. Here the CDR3 DNA reads TGTGCCAGCAGTCGGGACATAGAGGGCTACACCTTC. Residues: CASSRDIEGYTF.

A few counts support this clonotype. V usage is TRBV20-1 and J usage is TRBJ2-5; D not certain. The CDR3 sequence is 12 residues long. Per germline, CDR1 DFQATT and CDR2 SNEGSKA (reference sequence). Deletions cut 5 bases from V and 2 bases from J, with 9 bases between. CDR3 sequence: CSAFDVQETQYF. The CDR3 nucleotides read TGCAGTGCTTTTGATGTACAAGAGACCCAGTACTTC.

This rearrangement joins TRBV29-1 to TRBJ2-7, with a tentative D call TRBD2 (6 bases). Germline assignment: CDR1 SQVTM and CDR2 ANQGSEA. CDR3 length: 12 residues. Trimming took 7 bases from V and 2 from J, leaving 12 bases between them. In DNA form, the CDR3 reads TGCAGCGGCGGGGACGGAGCCTACGAGCAGTACTTC. Translated: CSGGDGAYEQYF.

This rearrangement joins TRBV15 to TRBJ2-7; no reliable D call. From germline, CDR1 is LNHNV and CDR2 YYDKDF (reference sequence). The CDR3 has 13 residues. V was shortened by 0 bases and J by 5 bases, with 8 bases between the two germline ends. CDR3 sequence: CATSRERGNEQYF. CDR3 DNA: TGTGCCACCAGCAGAGAGCGAGGTAACGAGCAGTACTTC.

The chain is built from TRBV7-3 and TRBJ2-1; 9 nucleotides line up with TRBD2. In germline, CDR1 is SGHTA, CDR2 FQGTGA. The CDR3 is 16 residues long. Trimming at V came to 0 bases and at J to 4 bases, leaving 4 bases not matched to a gene. CDR3 sequence: CASSLTAGGGYNEQFF. In DNA, the CDR3 is TGTGCCAGCAGCTTAACGGCGGGGGGGGGTTACAATGAGCAGTTCTTC. The whole variable domain, filled in from reference TRBV7-3 and TRBJ2-1, reads GAGVSQTPSNKVTEKGKYVELRCDPISGHTALYWYRQSLGQGPEFLIYFQGTGAADDSGLPNDRFFAVRPEGSVSTLKIQRTERGDSAVYLCASSLTAGGGYNEQFFGPGTRLTVL.

The V and J genes are TRBV7-8 and TRBJ1-1, with D unresolved. Looked up from germline, CDR1 is SGHVS and CDR2 is FQNEAQ. Deletions cut 0 bases from V and 4 bases from J, with 12 bases between. CDR3 length: 15 residues. The CDR3 DNA reads as TGTGCCAGCAGCTTAGCGCTCAATCCCGGCACTGAAGCTTTCTTT. The encoded protein is CASSLALNPGTEAFF.

This clonotype was counted only a few times. This CDR3 is CATSSPPGQGSYGYTF. CDR3 bases: TGTGCCACCAGCAGCCCCCCGGGACAGGGTTCCTATGGCTACACCTTC. This chain links TRBV15 with TRBJ1-2, with TRBD1 identical over 9 bases. CDR1 and CDR2 from the germline V gene are LNHNV and YYDKDF (reference sequence). V trimming: 3 bases; J trimming: 4 bases; junction bases outside the gene matches: 9. This CDR3 has 16 residues.

The V gene is TRBV20-1, the J gene TRBJ2-5; no reliable D call. Germline CDR1 and CDR2: DFQATT and SNEGSKA (reference sequence). The length of the CDR3 is 14 residues. Trimming left V 5 bases short and J 0 bases short, with 13 bases between. CDR3 DNA sequence: TGCAGTGCTCCTAGGACGGGCCACCAAGAGACCCAGTACTTC. This encodes CSAPRTGHQETQYF.

The chain carries TRBV20-1 and TRBJ2-7, with 11 bases aligning to TRBD1. V lost 0 bases, J lost 3 bases, and 7 bases stayed unmatched. This CDR3 comprises 16 residues. Germline lookup yields CDR1 DFQATT and CDR2 SNEGSKA (reference sequence). CDR3 DNA: TGCAGTGCTAGAGATCCCGGACAGGGGGCTCACTACGAGCAGTACTTC. Amino acids: CSARDPGQGAHYEQYF.

This clonotype was found a few times. The chain has TRBV10-2 and TRBJ2-5; D possibly corresponds to TRBD2 (6 bases). The CDR3 length is 13 residues. Looked up from germline, CDR1 is WSHSY and CDR2 is SAAADI. V shed 11 bases and J shed 5 bases, with 18 bases lying between them. CDR3 nucleotide sequence: TGCGCCGCCCAGGAGGGCCTTCGGGAGACCCAGTACTTC. It translates to CAAQEGLRETQYF.

This clonotype was picked up a small number of times. The rearrangement joins TRBV5-6 to TRBJ2-7, with D possibly matching TRBD1 (6 bases). The CDR3 is 14 residues long. Germline V CDR1 and CDR2: SGHDT, YYEEEE. With 4 bases removed from V and 3 bases from J, the gap between germline ends came to 14 bases. The CDR3 DNA sequence: TGTGCCAGCAGCCTACAGGGTGCGTTCTACGAGCAGTACTTC. Translation: CASSLQGAFYEQYF.

There are a few counts of this clonotype. The DNA for the CDR3 is TGTGCCAGCAGGGGGACAGGGGTCAGTCAGCCCCAGCATTTT. This encodes CASRGTGVSQPQHF. The chain employs TRBV12-3 or TRBV12-4 and TRBJ1-5, with 10 positions matching TRBD1. CDR3 length: 14 amino acids. Trimming at V came to 6 bases and at J to 6 bases, leaving 5 bases not matched to a gene.

This clonotype was found many times. This chain joins TRBV4-3 and TRBJ2-7; maybe TRBD1 (5 bases). Germline V gives CDR1 LGHNA, CDR2 YSLEER. V gave up 1 base and J gave up 3 bases, with 13 bases separating them. CDR3 length: 15 amino acids. In nucleotides, the CDR3 is TGCGCCAGCAGCCAAGGTTCAGGACAAAACTACGAGCAGTACTTC. Amino acid sequence: CASSQGSGQNYEQYF.

This clonotype was seen once. This chain connects TRBV7-8 to TRBJ2-1; the match to TRBD1 covers 8 bases. The CDR3 extends over 16 amino acids. The germline V gene encodes CDR1 SGHVS and CDR2 FQNEAQ. The J segment lost 0 bases and the V segment lost 4 bases, leaving 5 bases of the junction unmatched. The CDR3 loop is CASSSDRAISYNEQFF. CDR3 coding DNA: TGTGCCAGCAGCTCGGACAGGGCGATCTCCTACAATGAGCAGTTCTTC.

The table lists this clonotype with many counts. This chain uses TRBV20-1 with TRBJ2-7; D possibly matches TRBD1 or TRBD2 (5 bases each). With 6 bases removed from V and 4 bases from J, the gap between germline ends came to 13 bases. Germline values: CDR1 DFQATT, CDR2 SNEGSKA (reference sequence). The CDR3 runs 12 residues. The DNA of the CDR3 is TGCAGTGCCCAGAGGGGCGTATACGAGCAGTACTTC. It codes for CSAQRGVYEQYF.

The chain carries TRBV27 and TRBJ1-4, with 7 bases identical to TRBD1. This CDR3 spans 14 amino acids. Germline-derived CDR1 and CDR2 are MNHEY and SMNVEV (reference sequence). Germline trimming cut 6 bases from V and 8 bases from J; bases unmatched to any gene: 9. The CDR3 DNA reads as TGTGCCAGCAGGCAAGACAGGGAAGACGAAAAACTGTTTTTT. This gives the protein CASRQDREDEKLFF. The variable domain in full, with the rest retrieved from reference TRBV27 and TRBJ1-4, is EAQVTQNPRYLITVTGKKLTVTCSQNMNHEYMSWYRQDPGLGLRQIYYSMNVEVTDKGDVPEGYKVSRKEKRNFPLILESPSPNQTSLYFCASRQDREDEKLFFGSGTQLSVL.

This clonotype appeared many times. The V and J genes are TRBV20-1 and TRBJ1-2; no reliable D call. V was clipped by 6 bases and J by 2 bases, with 10 bases between them. The CDR3 is 12 amino acids. Germline V gene sequence: CDR1 DFQATT, CDR2 SNEGSKA (reference sequence). The CDR3 DNA reads as TGCAGTGCCAGCGTGGGAAACTATGGCTACACCTTC. Translated, it gives CSASVGNYGYTF.

This rearrangement joins TRBV7-2 to TRBJ2-5, with a tentative D call TRBD1 (5 bases). Germline V CDR1 and CDR2: SGHTA, FQGNSA. The CDR3 is made up of 15 amino acids. Between the trimmed V and J ends, which lost 5 bases and 6 bases, there was a span of 19 bases. CDR3 residues: CASSPVWGPEKTQYF. The DNA for the CDR3 is TGTGCCAGCAGCCCAGTATGGGGCCCCGAAAAGACCCAGTACTTC.

This clonotype was picked up a small number of times. This sequence joins TRBV5-1 and TRBJ2-7; the D gene is possibly TRBD1 (5 bases). Germline V gives CDR1 SGHRS, CDR2 YFSETQ. CDR3 length: 14 residues. V was cut by 4 bases and J by 3 bases, with 14 bases left in between. This CDR3 is CASSPTDLGYEQYF. Here the CDR3 DNA reads TGCGCCAGCAGCCCGACAGACTTGGGCTACGAGCAGTACTTC.

This clonotype was observed a handful of times. The rearrangement joins TRBV20-1 to TRBJ1-1; D gene unclear. This CDR3 has 12 amino acids. Germline assignment: CDR1 DFQATT and CDR2 SNEGSKA (reference sequence). As DNA, the CDR3 is TGCAGCACGATCATACAAGGCACTGAAGCTTTCTTT. As protein: CSTIIQGTEAFF.

This clonotype was counted ten times or more. This chain connects TRBV12-3 or TRBV12-4 to TRBJ1-2; a possible D gene is TRBD1 (6 bases). The ends were cut back, 7 bases at V and 4 bases at J, with 10 bases in the middle. The CDR3 runs to 12 residues. The CDR3 loop is CASTRQAYGYTF. The CDR3 nucleotides read TGTGCCAGCACTAGACAGGCCTATGGCTACACCTTC.

This clonotype was seen ten or more times. J is TRBJ2-7 and V is TRBV20-1; TRBD1 or TRBD2 may be the D gene (5 bases each). CDR3 size: 13 residues. Trimming removed 2 bases at V and 0 bases at J, with 8 bases between. The germline V gene encodes CDR1 DFQATT and CDR2 SNEGSKA (reference sequence). The CDR3, as DNA: TGCAGTGCTAGACCCGGGACCTCCTACGAGCAGTACTTC. This gives the protein CSARPGTSYEQYF.

This clonotype was picked up a small number of times. The chain joins TRBV7-2 to TRBJ2-5; 10 bases fit TRBD2. This CDR3 spans 15 amino acids. Germline values: CDR1 SGHTA, CDR2 FQGNSA. V shed 7 bases and J 5 bases; nucleotides not matched to a gene: 10. CDR3 protein: CASTQSGGAFETQYF. The CDR3 bases are TGTGCCAGCACCCAAAGCGGGGGGGCTTTTGAGACCCAGTACTTC.

This clonotype has a handful of counts. The CDR3 coding sequence is TGTGCCATCAGTGAAGGCAGGGGTCAGCCCCAGCATTTT. It translates to CAISEGRGQPQHF. V usage is TRBV10-3 and J usage is TRBJ1-5, with TRBD1 as a possible D gene (6 bases). Germline loops: CDR1 ENHRY, CDR2 SYGVKD. Trimming left V 3 bases short and J 6 bases short, with 9 bases between. This CDR3 is 13 amino acids long.

Only a few counts were recorded for this clonotype. In DNA, the CDR3 is TGTGCCAGCAGTCCTCCTGTAGATTCCGGGGAGCTGTTTTTT. This sequence encodes CASSPPVDSGELFF. The gene calls are TRBV12-3 or TRBV12-4 and TRBJ2-2; D unclear. Trimming removed 5 bases at V and 6 bases at J, with 13 bases between. The CDR3 spans 14 residues.

The chain couples TRBV20-1 to TRBJ1-1; D gene unclear. The CDR3 length is 13 residues. The V gene lost 5 bases and the J gene lost 2 bases, with 12 bases spanning the gap. Germline V lookup: CDR1 DFQATT, CDR2 SNEGSKA (reference sequence). The chain's CDR3 is CSARLRSNTEAFF. CDR3 DNA sequence: TGCAGTGCTCGCCTTAGAAGCAACACTGAAGCTTTCTTT.